The entry that follows covers one TCR beta chain sequence. Its antigen is not yet known. No base quality values were provided; no much bigger clone lies one nucleotide off. This record belongs to a study of T cell responses to AZD1222 COVID-19 vaccine (dated by TCRdb to the early 2020s). Some background on the complete study: AZD1222 recipients given second doses at about 4 weeks or at about 12 weeks were pooled, since spike-specific TCR depth and breadth were not found to differ between the two schedules. TCR sequencing covered 230 or so trial participants: some 210 given two doses of AZD1222 and about 26 given two doses of MenACWY control vaccine. Trial participants were enrolled by age into subgroups of 18-55, 56-69 and 70-plus years, and around 140, 26 and 57 TCR-sequenced participants, respectively, were included in these subgroups. Summary of the overall study and its limitations: Reportedly, close to half of the unique spike-specific TCRs recognized epitopes lying outside the regions that are mutated in the B.1.351 and B.1.1.7 variants. Vaccine-associated CD4 TCRs spanned the whole spike protein, with dominant responses in regions 160-218 and 743-854. Conclusions about previously exposed vaccinees were limited because only 6 or 7 AZD1222 recipients were SARS-CoV-2 seropositive at baseline. Because no day 14 peak-response samples were available, repertoires were characterized only after the peak T cell response. In the small 56-69-year group, the increase in depth fell short of significance, most likely because of low power. Participants were mostly white British and included more females than males, and it was suggested by the authors that clonal diversity may have been underestimated. After two AZD1222 doses, both the breadth and the depth of spike-specific TCRs were significantly higher than at day 0 and than in MenACWY recipients.

The CDR3 regions of human TCRbeta chains were analyzed by immunosequencing. As for the authors' bioinformatics: TCRs in the repertoires were compared against a reference library of SARS-CoV-2-specific TCRs that had been generated with the MIRA antigen-specificity platform. Breadth was defined as the fraction of unique TCRs that were SARS-CoV-2-associated. Depth was defined as the fraction of total T cells that were SARS-CoV-2-associated. Using the MIRA data, every spike-specific TCR was mapped to the spike region that the TCR reacted to and assigned to either a CD4 or a CD8 class. Log10-transformed breadth and depth values were compared by one-way ANOVA with Sidak's multiple comparisons tests. TCRdb mirrors the immuneACCESS table, restricted to in-frame sequences. Some clones are absent from its copies; in checked studies, under half trace to an unresolved V gene, and the reason for the others is unknown. V, J and clone size are those of that table, while D and trimming were read from the DNA. Across this sample there are about 100,000 clones, with nearly 95% seen only once. 1.5% to 2% of the sample is held by the ten biggest clonotypes.

Reading the label with the study, this specimen's time point is: baseline before first vaccination. The vaccinee samples were drawn from two UK trials, COV001 and COV002, one of which was a single-blind randomized controlled phase 2/3 trial testing AZD1222 (ChAdOx1 nCoV-19) in healthy adults. For TCRbeta chain sequencing, PBMC samples were collected from trial participants at day 0 and at day 28 after the second dose. This specimen was peripheral blood, taken on day 0 of AZD1222 vaccination. The sequence was obtained from an adult in good health.

The CDR3 region reads CASSLTGVSNQPQHF. At the DNA level, the sequence is TGTGCCAGCAGTTTAACCGGGGTGAGCAATCAGCCCCAGCATTTT. This receptor chain uses TRBV27 and TRBJ1-5, with the D gene call left open. Based on the germline V gene (reference sequence), the CDR1 and CDR2 sequences are MNHEY and SMNVEV. The junction shows trimming of 2 bases on V and 1 base on J, plus 9 bases between the germline ends. Its CDR3 holds 15 amino acids, cysteine through phenylalanine. CDR3 DNA only is kept here, 45 bases in frame from base 1.